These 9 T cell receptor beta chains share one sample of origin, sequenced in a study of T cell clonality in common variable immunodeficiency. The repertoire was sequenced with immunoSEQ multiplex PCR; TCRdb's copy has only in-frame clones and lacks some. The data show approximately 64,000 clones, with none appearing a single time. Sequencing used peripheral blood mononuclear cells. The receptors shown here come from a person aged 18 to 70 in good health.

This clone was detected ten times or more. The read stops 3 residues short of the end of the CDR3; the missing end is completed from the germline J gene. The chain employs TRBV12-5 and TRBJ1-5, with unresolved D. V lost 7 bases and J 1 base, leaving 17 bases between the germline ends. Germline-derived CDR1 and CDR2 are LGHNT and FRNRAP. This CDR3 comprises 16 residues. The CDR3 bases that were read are TGTGCTAGTGTCTCAGGAGGCATTCAGAGCAATCAGCCC. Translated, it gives CASVSGGIQSNQP. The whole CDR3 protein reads CASVSGGIQSNQPQHF.

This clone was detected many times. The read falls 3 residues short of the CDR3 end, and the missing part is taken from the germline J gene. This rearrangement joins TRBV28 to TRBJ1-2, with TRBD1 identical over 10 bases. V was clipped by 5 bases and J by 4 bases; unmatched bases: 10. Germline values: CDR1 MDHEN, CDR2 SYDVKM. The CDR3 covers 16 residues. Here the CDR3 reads CASSGQGVLSSYGYTF. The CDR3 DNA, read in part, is TGTGCCAGCAGTGGACAGGGGGTCCTAAGCAGCTATGGC.

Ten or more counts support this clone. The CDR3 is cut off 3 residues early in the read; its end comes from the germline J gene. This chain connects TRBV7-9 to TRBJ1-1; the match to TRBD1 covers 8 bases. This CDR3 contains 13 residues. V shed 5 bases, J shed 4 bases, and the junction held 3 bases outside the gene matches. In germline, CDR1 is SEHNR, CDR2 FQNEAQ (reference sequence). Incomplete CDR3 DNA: TGTGCCAGCAGCCTCGGGACAGGCACTGAA. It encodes CASSLGTGTE. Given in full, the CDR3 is CASSLGTGTEAFF.

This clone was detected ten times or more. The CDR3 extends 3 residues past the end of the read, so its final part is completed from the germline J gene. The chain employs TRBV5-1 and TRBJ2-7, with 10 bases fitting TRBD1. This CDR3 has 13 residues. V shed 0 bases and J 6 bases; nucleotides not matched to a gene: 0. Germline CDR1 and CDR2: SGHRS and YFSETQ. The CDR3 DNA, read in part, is TGCGCCAGCAGCTTGGGGACAGGGGGCGAG. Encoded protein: CASSLGTGGE. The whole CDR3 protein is CASSLGTGGEQYF.

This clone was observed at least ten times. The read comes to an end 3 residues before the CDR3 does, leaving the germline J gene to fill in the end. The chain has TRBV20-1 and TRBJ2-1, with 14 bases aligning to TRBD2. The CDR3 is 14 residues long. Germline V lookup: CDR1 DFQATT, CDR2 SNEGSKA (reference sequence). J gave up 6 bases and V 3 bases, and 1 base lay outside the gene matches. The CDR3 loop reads CSARGTSGSNEQFF. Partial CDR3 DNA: TGCAGTGCTAGGGGGACTAGCGGGAGCAATGAG.

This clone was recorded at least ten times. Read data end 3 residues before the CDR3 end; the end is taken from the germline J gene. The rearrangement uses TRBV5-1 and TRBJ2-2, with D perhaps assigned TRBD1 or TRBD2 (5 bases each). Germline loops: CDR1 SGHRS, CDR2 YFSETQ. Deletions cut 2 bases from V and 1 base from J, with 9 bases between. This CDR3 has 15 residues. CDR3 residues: CASSLEGMNTGELFF. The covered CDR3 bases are TGCGCCAGCAGCTTAGAGGGGATGAACACCGGGGAG.

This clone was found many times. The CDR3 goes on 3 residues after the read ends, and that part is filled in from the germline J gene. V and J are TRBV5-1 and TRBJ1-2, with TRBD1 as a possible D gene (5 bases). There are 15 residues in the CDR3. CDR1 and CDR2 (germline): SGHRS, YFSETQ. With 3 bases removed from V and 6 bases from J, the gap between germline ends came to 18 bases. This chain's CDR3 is CASSSLGQGLDGYTF. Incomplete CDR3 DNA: TGCGCCAGCAGCTCCCTAGGGCAGGGACTAGATGGC.

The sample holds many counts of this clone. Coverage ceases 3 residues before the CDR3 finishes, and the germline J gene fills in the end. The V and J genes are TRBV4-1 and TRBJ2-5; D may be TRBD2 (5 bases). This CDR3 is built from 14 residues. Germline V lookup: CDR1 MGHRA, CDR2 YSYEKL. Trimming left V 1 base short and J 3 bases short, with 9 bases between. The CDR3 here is CASSQGGPEETQYF. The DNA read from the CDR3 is TGCGCCAGCAGCCAAGGCGGGCCTGAAGAGACC.

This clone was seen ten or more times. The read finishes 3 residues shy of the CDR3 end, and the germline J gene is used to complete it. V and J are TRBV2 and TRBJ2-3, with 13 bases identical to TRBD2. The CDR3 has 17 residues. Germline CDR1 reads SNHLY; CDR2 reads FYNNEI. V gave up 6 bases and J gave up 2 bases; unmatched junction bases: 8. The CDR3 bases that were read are TGTGCCAGCAGCCGCACCACTAGCGGGAGGGACACAGATACG. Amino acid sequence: CASSRTTSGRDTDT. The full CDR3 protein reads CASSRTTSGRDTDTQYF. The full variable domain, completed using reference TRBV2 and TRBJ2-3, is EPEVTQTPSHQVTQMGQEVILRCVPISNHLYFYWYRQILGQKVEFLVSFYNNEISEKSEIFDDQFSVERPDGSNFTLKIRSTKLEDSAMYFCASSRTTSGRDTDTQYFGPGTRLTVL.